The sequence of this T cell receptor beta chain was determined in a study of technical replicates of blood from four donors. The CDR3 sequence is 17 residues long. In germline, CDR1 is SGDLS, CDR2 YYNGEE. Trimming left V 2 bases short and J 0 bases short, with 12 bases between. The data were produced by immunoSEQ multiplex PCR, yet TCRdb's version contains in-frame clones alone and is incomplete. This sample has 55,000 to 75,000 clones; around 88% occur once, and the top ten carry approximately 5.4%. This chain uses TRBV9 with TRBJ2-6, with D unclear. The sequence was collected from a human donor in good health. Some clones in this sample may be carry-over from other donors' samples. The specimen sequenced was PBMCs. CDR3 sequence: CASSVRGSSSGANVLTF. CDR3 DNA sequence: TGTGCCAGCAGCGTCCGAGGAAGCAGCTCTGGGGCCAACGTCCTGACTTTC. The complete variable domain, with remaining parts taken from reference TRBV9 and TRBJ2-6, reads DSGVTQTPKHLITATGQRVTLRCSPRSGDLSVYWYQQSLDQGLQFLIQYYNGEERAKGNILERFSAQQFPDLHSELNLSSLELGDSALYFCASSVRGSSSGANVLTFGAGSRLTVL.